The subject of this entry is one T cell receptor (beta chain). In assigning cohorts, the study relied on participant-reported clinical history. V lost 5 bases, J lost 0 bases, and 11 bases lay in between. Germline V gives CDR1 GTSNPN, CDR2 SVGIG (reference sequence). The CDR3 extends over 14 amino acids. This specimen comes from a study of blood T cell repertoires in COVID-19. Produced via immunoSEQ multiplex PCR; TCRdb's table is partial and in-frame only. The sample has around 380,000 clones; around 87% are singletons. The sample taken for sequencing was PBMCs or T cells enriched from blood (not recorded which). The source is a young man who had recovered from COVID-19. The chain carries TRBV30 and TRBJ1-3; unclear D gene. This CDR3 reads CAWLVGHSGNTIYF. The CDR3 DNA sequence: TGTGCCTGGTTAGTTGGGCACTCTGGAAACACCATATATTTT.